These T cell receptor beta chains were read from a single sample in a study of CD8+CD57+ T cells in acquired aplastic anemia. TCRdb independently ran MiXCR on the reads; one entry per CDR3 protein. Of 250,000 to 350,000 distinct CDR3 sequences detected, 55% to 60% appear once; the ten largest clones hold under 8.5%. Sequenced material: sorted CD4+, CD8+, or CD8+CD57+ T cells (not recorded which) from PBMCs. These receptors all come from a human donor with severe aplastic anemia or a healthy control (not recorded which). The CDR3 runs from the conserved cysteine through the conserved F or W. Fields, in order: V gene, J gene, CDR3 protein.

TRBV20-1,TRBJ2-7,CAGQRLYEQYF
TRBV7-8,TRBJ2-1,CANSLEGMVRGNEQFF
TRBV5-1,TRBJ2-3,CASSLTASGATDTQYF
TRBV2,TRBJ1-6,CASSPAGVRSPLHF
TRBV5-1,TRBJ2-1,CASSLARDNDEQFF
TRBV20-1,TRBJ2-7,CSARDFTSSYEQYF
TRBV6-4,TRBJ2-6,CASSELASGANVLTF
TRBV20-1,TRBJ2-7,CSAPPWAGGMYEQYF
TRBV20-1,TRBJ1-1,CSARVRGYSNTEAFF
TRBV20-1,TRBJ2-7,CSAPAPGEQYF
TRBV5-4,TRBJ2-1,CASSSGRASANEQFF
TRBV10-3,TRBJ2-1,CAISESSGGAWEQFF
TRBV25-1,TRBJ1-1,CASSEGRTGGLWTEAFF
TRBV10-1,TRBJ2-3,CASSDGALTDTQYF
TRBV10-1,TRBJ1-2,CASSELGQKDYTF
TRBV24-1,TRBJ2-1,CATSDFQNNEQFF
TRBV20-1,TRBJ2-5,CSASSSVAETQYF
TRBV2,TRBJ1-6,CASSEPLWGFSPLHF
TRBV15,TRBJ1-5,CATTREYSGANQPRHF
TRBV20-1,TRBJ1-2,CSAFDRDNYGYTF
TRBV10-2,TRBJ1-1,CASSGGTNTEAFF
TRBV20-1,TRBJ2-5,CSARGGYDGMETQYF
TRBV30,TRBJ2-2,CACPIEWAGELFF
TRBV12-3/TRBV12-4,TRBJ2-7,CASSHRDRDTYEQYF
TRBV7-3,TRBJ2-7,CASSLPPGQGSYEQYF
TRBV5-1,TRBJ2-1,CASSSQGSYNEQFF
TRBV20-1,TRBJ1-2,CSARDLAALGGYTF
TRBV7-8,TRBJ1-2,CASSSTGPYGYTF
TRBV7-2,TRBJ2-2,CASRYGPAGNTGELFF
TRBV7-6,TRBJ1-2,CASSFGQGLDGYTF
TRBV9,TRBJ2-3,CASSGRYESATQYF
TRBV20-1,TRBJ2-5,CSAGTSSETQYF
TRBV29-1,TRBJ1-2,CSVEGRDGYTF
TRBV6-5,TRBJ2-2,CASSYSGLGVRTGELFF
TRBV7-3,TRBJ2-3,CASSLRSGTSGGPDTQYF
TRBV29-1,TRBJ2-1,CSVDRNAGDLDEQFF
TRBV20-1,TRBJ2-3,CSAAQAGGNTDTQYF
TRBV6-2/TRBV6-3,TRBJ2-7,CASSWTGYEQYF
TRBV14,TRBJ2-3,CASRPGGIDTQYF
TRBV9,TRBJ1-2,CASSDRGQGGYTF
TRBV5-1,TRBJ2-5,CASTRSGGAAQETQYF
TRBV7-2,TRBJ2-1,CASSLGGDMYNEQFF
TRBV7-2,TRBJ1-2,CASSLGVSSKYTF
TRBV18,TRBJ1-6,CASSSGGFGSPLHF
TRBV29-1,TRBJ2-1,CSVELLGNEQFF
TRBV12-3/TRBV12-4,TRBJ1-2,CASSNRGENYGYTF
TRBV6-6,TRBJ1-5,CASSRKQGDTYSNQPQHF